The T cell receptor beta chain under discussion was sequenced for a study of post-analysis software for immune sequencing data. Study information: Courses of disease covered relapsing-remitting, secondary progressive and progressive-relapsing multiple sclerosis. Study-level points and caveats: Analysis by F measure revealed that same-batch samples clustered strongly together. Normalized Chao1 diversity in multiple sclerosis patients fell significantly below that of controls.

This clonotype was seen once. The antigen remains undetermined. Incorporated into the TCR beta cDNA libraries were unique molecular identifiers, which served to reduce PCR and sequencing biases. There were about 0.85 to 10 million T cells, and around 500,000 cDNA molecules came from them. In TCRdb, the PCR reads were re-called with MiXCR into one record per CDR3 protein. Of about 400,000 distinct CDR3 sequences detected, around a third appear once; the ten largest clones hold roughly 12%. Sequencing was carried out using blood. This TCR was sampled from a girl aged 10-17 years with multiple sclerosis.

DNA of the CDR3: TGCGCCAGCAGCCAACCGGGGAGCGGGAACACTGAAGCTTTCTTT. Translation gives CASSQPGSGNTEAFF. This chain joins TRBV4-1 and TRBJ1-1; no reliable D call. The CDR3 is 15 amino acids. Trimming stripped 2 bases from V and 1 base from J, with 11 bases between. Germline V CDR1 and CDR2: MGHRA, YSYEKL.